This is a list of T cell receptor beta chains from one sample in a study of T-cell reconstitution after alpha-beta-depleted transplantation in children. From the PCR reads, TCRdb called clonotypes with MiXCR, one entry per CDR3 protein. The table shows roughly 500,000 distinct CDR3 sequences, with approximately 16% occurring only once. Sequenced material: PBMCs from the stem cell graft donor, taken from the stem cell graft. Source of these receptors: a human donor who donated a stem cell graft to a child with acute lymphoblastic leukemia. CDR3s include the opening cysteine and the closing phenylalanine or tryptophan. D genes are given only for firm matches. Size values are once, few and many counts, or a class for expanded clones, and some rows have none.

clone size,V gene,J gene,D gene,CDR3 protein,CDR3 DNA
NA,TRBV7-9,TRBJ2-1,NA,CASSLEYRSNEQFF,TGTGCCAGCAGCTTAGAATACCGGAGCAATGAGCAGTTCTTC
few,TRBV12-3/TRBV12-4,TRBJ1-2,NA,CASSSRYPIYGYTF,TGTGCCAGCAGTTCCCGATATCCTATCTATGGCTACACCTTC
few,TRBV18,TRBJ2-5,NA,CASSPSPGEGETQYF,TGTGCCAGCTCACCTTCTCCGGGTGAGGGGGAGACCCAGTACTTC
few,TRBV7-9,TRBJ2-1,NA,CASSPLMHEQFF,TGTGCCAGCAGCCCCCTGATGCATGAGCAGTTCTTC
NA,TRBV20-1,TRBJ2-7,TRBD2,CSARDATSGVGEQYF,TGCAGTGCTAGAGACGCGACTAGCGGGGTAGGCGAGCAGTACTTC
NA,TRBV13,TRBJ2-3,TRBD2,CASSIRTSGSSPQYF,TGTGCCAGCAGCATACGGACTAGCGGGAGTTCTCCGCAGTATTTT
NA,TRBV3-1,TRBJ2-3,NA,CASSWTAGDTDTQYF,TGTGCCAGCAGCTGGACAGCCGGCGACACAGATACGCAGTATTTT
NA,TRBV27,TRBJ2-2,NA,CASGSGGELFF,TGTGCCAGCGGTTCGGGCGGGGAGCTGTTTTTT
few,TRBV6-1,TRBJ1-4,NA,CASRTPGRNEKLFF,TGTGCCAGCAGGACCCCGGGACGGAATGAAAAACTGTTTTTT
NA,TRBV9,TRBJ1-6,NA,CASSVRQDNSPLHF,TGTGCCAGCAGCGTCCGACAGGATAATTCACCCCTCCACTTT
NA,TRBV25-1,TRBJ2-4,TRBD2,CASSETTKREALTNVNIQYF,TGTGCCAGCAGTGAAACGACGAAGCGGGAGGCCCTCACCAACGTTAACATTCAGTACTTC
few,TRBV12-3/TRBV12-4,TRBJ1-1,NA,CASSLGGPGVMNTEAFF,TGTGCCAGCAGTTTAGGGGGGCCGGGAGTTATGAACACTGAAGCTTTCTTT
NA,TRBV4-1,TRBJ2-3,NA,CASSPDGTQYF,TGCGCCAGCAGCCCGGACGGTACGCAGTATTTT
few,TRBV4-2,TRBJ2-5,NA,CASSPRLLAETQYF,TGTGCCAGCAGCCCCCGACTCCTAGCAGAGACCCAGTACTTC
once,TRBV7-3,TRBJ2-1,NA,CASSSGGHVLKDEQFF,TGTGCCAGCAGCTCCGGGGGACACGTTTTGAAGGATGAGCAGTTCTTC
NA,TRBV4-1,TRBJ2-1,TRBD2,CASSRVTGLAGEEQFF,TGCGCCAGCAGCCGCGTTACGGGACTAGCGGGAGAGGAGCAGTTCTTC
many,TRBV5-6,TRBJ1-4,NA,CASSLGGHATNEKLFF,TGTGCCAGCAGCTTGGGAGGGCACGCAACTAATGAAAAACTGTTTTTT
NA,TRBV18,TRBJ1-2,TRBD1,CASSYGTGFNYGYTF,TGTGCCAGCTCATACGGGACAGGGTTTAACTATGGCTACACCTTC
few,TRBV12-3/TRBV12-4,TRBJ2-7,TRBD2,CASTPSPLAVEQYF,TGTGCCAGCACCCCCAGCCCACTAGCGGTCGAGCAGTACTTC
NA,TRBV27,TRBJ1-1,NA,CASSLGPTEAFF,TGTGCCAGCAGCCTGGGTCCCACTGAAGCTTTCTTT
few,TRBV5-1,TRBJ1-6,NA,CASSSVENSPLHF,TGCGCCAGCAGCTCAGTGGAGAATTCACCCCTCCACTTT
few,TRBV12-3/TRBV12-4,TRBJ1-4,NA,CASSLRRGGIEELFF,TGTGCCAGCAGTTTACGGCGGGGAGGGATTGAGGAACTGTTTTTT
NA,TRBV20-1,TRBJ2-7,NA,CSAAGTETYEQYF,TGCAGTGCCGCCGGGACTGAGACCTACGAGCAGTACTTC
few,TRBV20-1,TRBJ1-1,NA,CSAREAGRGTEAFF,TGCAGTGCTAGAGAGGCAGGAAGAGGGACTGAAGCTTTCTTT
NA,TRBV5-1,TRBJ2-3,NA,CASSLEVGADTQYF,TGCGCCAGCAGCTTGGAAGTAGGGGCAGATACGCAGTATTTT
NA,TRBV12-3/TRBV12-4,TRBJ1-1,NA,CASSLIGATEAFF,TGTGCCAGCAGTTTAATCGGGGCCACTGAAGCTTTCTTT
NA,TRBV4-1,TRBJ2-7,NA,CASSPDRTQYEQYF,TGCGCCAGCAGCCCGGACAGAACCCAATACGAGCAGTACTTC
few,TRBV5-1,TRBJ1-3,NA,CASSPRGGNTIYF,TGCGCCAGCAGCCCGCGAGGAGGAAACACCATATATTTT
few,TRBV7-9,TRBJ2-7,NA,CASRVGRRDAKKSEQYF,TGTGCCAGCAGGGTCGGGAGAAGGGACGCCAAAAAGAGCGAGCAGTACTTC
NA,TRBV4-1,TRBJ2-2,NA,CASRPGTRGGELFF,TGCGCCAGCAGGCCAGGGACACGAGGCGGGGAGCTGTTTTTT
NA,TRBV7-3,TRBJ2-2,NA,CASSPGHFWTGELFF,TGTGCCAGCAGCCCCGGACACTTTTGGACCGGGGAGCTGTTTTTT
NA,TRBV12-3/TRBV12-4,TRBJ1-5,NA,CASSPRGGANQPQHF,TGTGCCAGCAGCCCCAGAGGGGGGGCAAATCAGCCCCAGCATTTT
few,TRBV27,TRBJ1-5,NA,CASSPTGYSNQPQHF,TGTGCCAGCAGTCCGACAGGATATAGCAATCAGCCCCAGCATTTT
few,TRBV5-1,TRBJ2-5,NA,CASSLATAQETQYF,TGCGCCAGCAGCTTGGCAACAGCTCAAGAGACCCAGTACTTC